A selection of T cell receptor beta chains follows, all from one sample in a study of long-term antiretroviral therapy in people with HIV. Clones were read by immunoSEQ multiplex PCR, and TCRdb kept only the in-frame ones, dropping some. The sample contains approximately 35,000 clones, 70% to 90% of which appear only once. Sequenced here: unsorted PBMCs, sampled 2.2 years after starting antiretroviral therapy. These receptors all stem from a man aged 18 to 30 with HIV. The CDR3 runs from the conserved cysteine through the conserved F or W. D genes are given only for firm matches. The size entry is marked missing in some rows and otherwise reads once, few, many or a size class.

J gene | clone size | V gene | D gene | CDR3 protein | CDR3 DNA
TRBJ1-1 | . | TRBV5-5 | . | CASSPTGSLEAFF | TGTGCCAGCAGCCCGACTGGGTCCTTGGAAGCTTTCTTT
TRBJ1-2 | . | TRBV10-2 | . | CASSEGRTENYGYTF | TGCGCCAGCAGTGAGGGCCGGACAGAAAACTATGGCTACACCTTC
TRBJ2-7 | . | TRBV30 | . | CAWSLPLEEQYF | TGTGCCTGGAGCCTGCCCCTTGAGGAGCAGTACTTC
TRBJ1-5 | . | TRBV30 | . | CAWSDFPGVQPQHF | TGTGCCTGGAGCGACTTTCCCGGGGTCCAGCCCCAGCATTTT
TRBJ2-1 | . | TRBV7-8 | TRBD2 | CASSLVGLAGNEQFF | TGTGCCAGCAGCTTAGTGGGGCTAGCGGGAAATGAGCAGTTCTTC
TRBJ2-2 | . | TRBV2 | TRBD1 | CASSGQGPGELFF | TGTGCCAGCAGTGGACAGGGACCCGGGGAGCTGTTTTTT
TRBJ2-7 | . | TRBV11-1 | . | CASSLEVHSSYEQYF | TGTGCCAGCAGCTTAGAAGTGCACAGCTCCTACGAGCAGTACTTC
TRBJ2-7 | . | TRBV7-9 | TRBD1 | CASSFRTRDSVYEQYF | TGTGCCAGCAGCTTTCGGACCAGGGACAGCGTGTACGAGCAGTACTTC
TRBJ2-1 | once | TRBV28 | . | CASSPPSRHSSYNEQFF | TGTGCCAGCAGTCCCCCCTCGAGGCACAGCTCCTACAATGAGCAGTTCTTC
TRBJ2-3 | . | TRBV10-3 | . | CATSLGPRTDTQYF | TGTGCCACCTCCTTGGGCCCGAGGACAGATACGCAGTATTTT
TRBJ2-7 | . | TRBV7-2 | TRBD2 | CASSPGSGNYEQYF | TGTGCCAGCAGCCCAGGTAGCGGGAACTACGAGCAGTACTTC
TRBJ2-7 | . | TRBV5-1 | . | CASSQGSGTYEQYF | TGCGCCAGCAGTCAGGGGTCTGGGACCTACGAGCAGTACTTC
TRBJ2-2 | . | TRBV7-9 | TRBD2 | CASSLGGLIPSAAGELFF | TGTGCCAGCAGCTTGGGGGGACTAATCCCATCAGCAGCCGGGGAGCTGTTTTTT
TRBJ1-1 | . | TRBV9 | . | CASSQQWGPDAEAFF | TGTGCCAGCAGCCAACAATGGGGTCCGGATGCTGAAGCTTTCTTT
TRBJ2-2 | . | TRBV27 | TRBD2 | CASSLGLAGGEGGELFF | TGTGCCAGCAGTTTAGGACTAGCGGGGGGCGAGGGCGGGGAGCTGTTTTTT
TRBJ2-1 | . | TRBV2 | . | CASSELAGVFYNEQFF | TGTGCCAGCAGTGAATTAGCAGGGGTCTTTTACAATGAGCAGTTCTTC
TRBJ1-4 | . | TRBV9 | . | CASSVLGNPNEKLFF | TGTGCCAGCAGCGTACTCGGAAACCCTAATGAAAAACTGTTTTTT
TRBJ1-5 | . | TRBV19 | . | CASSPWTDSNQPQHF | TGTGCCAGTAGTCCATGGACAGATAGCAATCAGCCCCAGCATTTT
TRBJ1-6 | few | TRBV27 | . | CASATGSEYNSPLHF | TGTGCCAGTGCGACAGGCTCCGAATATAATTCACCCCTCCACTTT
TRBJ2-2 | . | TRBV9 | TRBD2 | CASSLTSGSVAGELFF | TGTGCCAGCAGCTTAACTAGCGGGAGTGTCGCCGGGGAGCTGTTTTTT
TRBJ2-1 | . | TRBV2 | . | CASSDRDGKQFF | TGTGCCAGCAGTGACCGGGACGGCAAGCAGTTCTTC
TRBJ1-2 | . | TRBV5-1 | TRBD1 | CASSSGTGGYGYTF | TGCGCCAGCAGCTCCGGGACAGGTGGATATGGCTACACCTTC
TRBJ2-7 | . | TRBV13 | . | CASSLQEGSYEQYF | TGTGCCAGCAGCTTACAGGAAGGGTCCTACGAGCAGTACTTC
TRBJ2-1 | . | TRBV4-1 | . | CASSQGASRNEQFF | TGCGCCAGCAGCCAAGGTGCATCGCGCAATGAGCAGTTCTTC
TRBJ2-7 | . | TRBV13 | TRBD1 | CASSKNRGQYF | TGTGCCAGCAGCAAAAACAGGGGGCAGTACTTC
TRBJ1-5 | once | TRBV7-9 | . | CASSSRQDSNQPQHF | TGTGCCAGCAGCTCCCGACAGGATAGCAATCAGCCCCAGCATTTT
TRBJ2-2 | . | TRBV9 | . | CASSVGTVNTGELFF | TGTGCCAGCAGCGTAGGGACAGTGAACACCGGGGAGCTGTTTTTT
TRBJ1-2 | . | TRBV2 | . | CASREGPGLTYGYTF | TGTGCCAGCAGGGAAGGCCCGGGACTTACTTATGGCTACACCTTC
TRBJ1-2 | . | TRBV30 | . | CAWSPPHTVELVGYTF | TGTGCCTGGAGCCCTCCCCATACAGTGGAGCTGGTTGGCTACACCTTC
TRBJ2-7 | . | TRBV7-2 | TRBD2 | CASSSSISSGRGYEQYF | TGTGCCAGCAGCTCCTCTATATCTAGCGGGAGGGGGTACGAGCAGTACTTC
TRBJ1-5 | . | TRBV30 | . | CAWSVEGRNQPQHF | TGTGCCTGGAGTGTAGAGGGTCGCAATCAGCCCCAGCATTTT
TRBJ2-1 | . | TRBV19 | TRBD2 | CASSMKAGGPVGYNEQFF | TGTGCCAGTAGTATGAAAGCGGGAGGGCCGGTGGGCTACAATGAGCAGTTCTTC
TRBJ2-7 | . | TRBV7-9 | TRBD1 | CASSPAGTGGYEQYF | TGTGCCAGCAGCCCGGCCGGGACAGGGGGTTACGAGCAGTACTTC
TRBJ2-1 | once | TRBV7-9 | TRBD2 | CASSLPFRAGPYNEQFF | TGTGCCAGCAGCTTACCCTTCAGAGCGGGACCCTACAATGAGCAGTTCTTC
TRBJ2-3 | . | TRBV10-2 | . | CASKWADTQYF | TGCGCCAGCAAATGGGCAGATACGCAGTATTTT
TRBJ1-6 | . | TRBV19 | TRBD1 | CATYPGTASSPLHF | TGTGCCACCTATCCCGGGACAGCGTCTTCACCCCTCCACTTT
TRBJ1-2 | . | TRBV10-3 | . | CAIRGDWDGYTF | TGTGCCATCAGAGGGGATTGGGATGGCTACACCTTC
TRBJ2-1 | . | TRBV5-3 | . | CARSSRGRNEQFF | TGTGCCAGAAGCTCACGGGGGCGCAATGAGCAGTTCTTC
TRBJ2-1 | . | TRBV2 | TRBD2 | CASSVSGIGANEQFF | TGTGCCAGCAGCGTTAGCGGGATAGGGGCGAATGAGCAGTTCTTC
TRBJ1-5 | . | TRBV18 | TRBD1 | CASSLDRINQPQHF | TGTGCCAGCTCACTGGACAGGATCAATCAGCCCCAGCATTTT
TRBJ2-7 | few | TRBV7-6 | TRBD1 | CASSPPGGPLGEQYF | TGTGCCAGCAGCCCCCCAGGGGGACCCTTGGGAGAGCAGTACTTC
TRBJ2-1 | . | TRBV7-3 | TRBD1 | CASSLDRGHGEQFF | TGTGCCAGCAGCTTAGACAGGGGGCATGGTGAGCAGTTCTTC
TRBJ1-2 | few | TRBV10-1 | . | CASSPQGNYGYTF | TGCGCCAGCAGTCCCCAGGGAAACTATGGCTACACCTTC
TRBJ1-2 | once | TRBV7-8 | . | CASSPRGGVGDTF | TGTGCCAGCAGCCCCCGGGGAGGGGTCGGCGACACCTTC
TRBJ1-4 | . | TRBV25-1 | TRBD1 | CASSEHVTGGEKLFF | TGTGCCAGCAGTGAACATGTGACAGGGGGTGAAAAACTGTTTTTT
TRBJ1-6 | . | TRBV10-2 | . | CASSEAGTNSPLHF | TGCGCCAGCAGTGAAGCAGGGACCAATTCACCCCTCCACTTT
TRBJ2-6 | . | TRBV13 | . | CASSTPTEAGANVLTF | TGTGCCAGCAGCACCCCGACAGAGGCCGGGGCCAACGTCCTGACTTTC
TRBJ2-2 | once | TRBV14 | TRBD2 | CASSHIGLTSGNTGELFF | TGTGCCAGCAGCCATATAGGCCTGACTAGCGGGAACACCGGGGAGCTGTTTTTT
TRBJ1-5 | . | TRBV5-6 | . | CASSPGPSSQPQHF | TGTGCCAGCAGCCCGGGGCCATCGTCTCAGCCCCAGCATTTT
TRBJ2-3 | . | TRBV5-4 | . | CASSDKREGTDTQYF | TGTGCCAGCAGCGATAAAAGGGAGGGCACAGATACGCAGTATTTT
TRBJ2-2 | few | TRBV27 | . | CASSLLSTNTGELFF | TGTGCCAGCAGTTTACTTTCTACGAACACCGGGGAGCTGTTTTTT
TRBJ1-2 | . | TRBV7-8 | . | CASSPGAPDYGYTF | TGTGCCAGCAGCCCGGGGGCGCCTGACTATGGCTACACCTTC
TRBJ1-1 | . | TRBV6-1 | . | CASSGPVLGTEAFF | TGTGCCAGCAGTGGCCCGGTTCTTGGCACTGAAGCTTTCTTT
TRBJ2-2 | . | TRBV5-6 | . | CASSLAEFGELFF | TGTGCCAGCAGCTTGGCGGAGTTCGGGGAGCTGTTTTTT
TRBJ2-7 | . | TRBV6-6 | . | CASSYWQGHEQYF | TGTGCCAGCAGTTATTGGCAGGGCCACGAGCAGTACTTC
TRBJ2-7 | few | TRBV7-6 | . | CASSYNHGGRRDEQYF | TGTGCCAGCAGCTACAATCACGGAGGGCGAAGGGACGAGCAGTACTTC
TRBJ2-7 | few | TRBV19 | TRBD2 | CASSTPGYSGGTSYEQYF | TGTGCCAGTAGTACCCCAGGGTATAGCGGGGGGACCTCCTACGAGCAGTACTTC
TRBJ2-3 | . | TRBV5-4 | TRBD2 | CATSPGTSGRGPDTQYF | TGTGCCACCAGTCCCGGGACTAGCGGGAGGGGGCCAGATACGCAGTATTTT
TRBJ2-3 | . | TRBV19 | TRBD2 | CASSSGTSTGTDTQYF | TGTGCCAGTAGTTCCGGGACTAGCACTGGCACAGATACGCAGTATTTT